A selection of T cell receptor beta chains follows, all from one sample in a study of blood T cells in healthy people across ages. TCRdb re-called the 5' RACE reads through MiXCR, storing one row per CDR3 protein. The sample includes 800,000 or so distinct CDR3 sequences, around 25% of them seen just once. These records were also assigned to another study, of T cells of mothers and their children.

Material for sequencing was blood. The receptors originated from a boy aged 10-17 years in good health. The CDR3 runs from the conserved cysteine through the conserved F or W. The D gene is left open where the match is weak. Clone size appears in some rows only: once, few, many, or a class for an expanded clone.

TRBV12-3/TRBV12-4	-	TRBD1	TRBJ1-2	TGTGCCGGCAGCCCCGGACAGGACCTCTATGGCTACACCTTC	CAGSPGQDLYGYTF
TRBV20-1	-	TRBD2	TRBJ2-3	TGCAGTGCCCCCACTAGCGGGGGGGCCCGGGCAGATACGCAGTATTTT	CSAPTSGGARADTQYF
TRBV5-1	many	TRBD1	TRBJ1-5	TGCGCCAGCAGCTGGACAGGGGGGAGCCATCAGCCCCAGCATTTT	CASSWTGGSHQPQHF
TRBV4-1	few	-	TRBJ2-1	TGCGCCAGCAGCCAGGGCAGCGGAAGGGCCATTTACAATGAGCAGTTCTTC	CASSQGSGRAIYNEQFF
TRBV14	-	-	TRBJ1-2	TGTGCCAGCAGCCAAGATCGGCGGGCACACTATGGCTACACCTTC	CASSQDRRAHYGYTF
TRBV24-1	-	TRBD1	TRBJ2-1	TGTGCCACCAGTGAGAGCCGGGACAGGCGTCATCATGAGCAGTTCTTC	CATSESRDRRHHEQFF
TRBV30	-	-	TRBJ1-1	TGTGCCTGGGTAGGGCCTGGCGGGACTGAAGCTTTCTTT	CAWVGPGGTEAFF
TRBV7-2	-	TRBD2	TRBJ2-5	TGTGCCAGCAGCAGACAGACGGGACTATCTCAAGAGACCCAGTACTTC	CASSRQTGLSQETQYF
TRBV6-5	few	TRBD2	TRBJ2-5	TGTGCCAGCAGCCTCTCGGGACTAGCGGAGAAGACCCAGTACTTC	CASSLSGLAEKTQYF
TRBV7-9	-	-	TRBJ2-1	TGTGCCAGCAGCCTCAATTTCGGGGGCGATTACAATGAGCAGTTCTTC	CASSLNFGGDYNEQFF
TRBV5-6	few	TRBD1	TRBJ2-4	TGTGCCAGCAGCCGCTCGACAGGGCTAGCCAGAAACATTCAGTACTTC	CASSRSTGLARNIQYF
TRBV15	-	TRBD1	TRBJ2-2	TGTGCCACCAGCAGAGATCAAGGGGGCTTGTTTTTT	CATSRDQGGLFF
TRBV4-3	-	-	TRBJ2-1	TGCGCCAGCAGCCCTTCTAAAAAGGGGGAGCGCTACAATGAGCAGTTCTTC	CASSPSKKGERYNEQFF
TRBV20-1	-	-	TRBJ2-5	TGCAGTGCCAAAGGCGGCCAAGAGACCCAGTACTTC	CSAKGGQETQYF
TRBV4-1	few	TRBD2	TRBJ2-1	TGCGCCAGCAGGACTCTAGCGGGGGGCGGTGAGCAGTTCTTC	CASRTLAGGGEQFF
TRBV7-6	-	TRBD2	TRBJ2-2	TGTGCCAGCAGCTTATCGGGACTAGCGGGAGACACCGGGGAGCTGTTTTTT	CASSLSGLAGDTGELFF
TRBV20-1	few	-	TRBJ2-1	TGCAGTGCGGGACCTGGGACCAAATGGGACAATGAGCAGTTCTTC	CSAGPGTKWDNEQFF
TRBV5-1	-	-	TRBJ2-7	TGCGCCAGCAGCCCTACTCCTTCGGGGGCCTACGAGCAGTACTTC	CASSPTPSGAYEQYF
TRBV7-2	few	-	TRBJ2-1	TGTGCCAGCAGCTTAGGGCACCCGACCTACAATGAGCAGTTCTTC	CASSLGHPTYNEQFF
TRBV28	few	-	TRBJ2-7	TGTGCCAGCAGCATACGCGAGTTTCAGCAGTACTTC	CASSIREFQQYF
TRBV7-9	-	TRBD2	TRBJ2-3	TGTGCCAGCAGTGCGGGAGTTCGCTCGTCTGATACGCAGTATTTT	CASSAGVRSSDTQYF
TRBV20-1	-	-	TRBJ1-6	TGCAGTGCTAGAGATTCCGGGACACATACTTCACCCCTCCACTTT	CSARDSGTHTSPLHF
TRBV6-5	once	-	TRBJ2-1	TGTGCCAGCAGTTATTCGGACGCTCGGGATGAGCAGTTCTTC	CASSYSDARDEQFF
TRBV5-1	-	TRBD1	TRBJ2-1	TGCGCCAGCAGCTTGGCCGACAAGGCGACGACAGGGCTTTCCTACAATGAGCAGTTCTTC	CASSLADKATTGLSYNEQFF
TRBV20-1	few	-	TRBJ2-7	TGCAGTGCTAGCCAGGGCGGTGGTCCCTACGAGCAGTACTTC	CSASQGGGPYEQYF
TRBV2	few	TRBD2	TRBJ2-4	TGTGCCAGCAGGAGGGCTAGCGGGAGTTGGGACATTCAGTACTTC	CASRRASGSWDIQYF
TRBV14	few	-	TRBJ2-7	TGTGCCAGCAGCCAAGTCACGTCAAGATACGAGCAGTACTTC	CASSQVTSRYEQYF
TRBV5-1	-	-	TRBJ2-3	TGCGCCAGCAGCTTTAAACAGCAGGATACGCAGTATTTT	CASSFKQQDTQYF
TRBV9	few	-	TRBJ1-3	TGTGCCAGCAGCGTAGGCGCCATCTCTGGAAACACCATATATTTT	CASSVGAISGNTIYF
TRBV5-1	few	-	TRBJ2-6	TGCGCCAGCAGGGCGGGCTCTGGGGCCAACGTCCTGACTTTC	CASRAGSGANVLTF
TRBV24-1	-	-	TRBJ2-3	TGTGCCACCAGTGATTCCATCGTCACCACAGATACGCAGTATTTT	CATSDSIVTTDTQYF
TRBV27	few	-	TRBJ2-7	TGTGCCAGCAGTTTTAATGGCTACGAGCAGTACTTC	CASSFNGYEQYF
TRBV20-1	-	-	TRBJ2-7	TGCAGTGCTAGACCTCTGTTAGGGGACTTCTACGAGCAGTACTTC	CSARPLLGDFYEQYF
TRBV29-1	-	TRBD2	TRBJ2-1	TGCAGCGTTCCCGGGACTAGCCATAAGAGATACAATGAGCAGTTCTTC	CSVPGTSHKRYNEQFF
TRBV5-6	-	TRBD2	TRBJ2-3	TGTGCCAGCAGCTTGGGCGGGAGCTTCTCTGAAGATACGCAGTATTTT	CASSLGGSFSEDTQYF
TRBV6-2/TRBV6-3	-	-	TRBJ2-4	TGTGCCAGCAGCGCCGCGCTAGCCAAAAACATTCAGTACTTC	CASSAALAKNIQYF
TRBV5-6	-	TRBD2	TRBJ2-1	TGTGCCAGCAGCCTAACTAGCGGACTGAGCTCCTACAATGAGCAGTTCTTC	CASSLTSGLSSYNEQFF
TRBV7-9	many	TRBD2	TRBJ2-1	TGTGCCAGCAGCTTAGGAGGTGGTAGCGGGAGGGGCAATGAGCAGTTCTTC	CASSLGGGSGRGNEQFF
TRBV7-9	-	TRBD2	TRBJ2-5	TGTGCCAGCACCCCACCGGGGGGAGAGACCCAGTACTTC	CASTPPGGETQYF
TRBV20-1	-	-	TRBJ1-5	TGCAGTGCTAGAGACTGCAGGGGAGGTCCGGCTTGGCCCCAGCATTTT	CSARDCRGGPAWPQHF
TRBV7-3	-	-	TRBJ2-7	TGTGCCAGCAGCTTAGGGGGTTTACTAGCACCCTACGAGCAGTACTTC	CASSLGGLLAPYEQYF
TRBV5-5	-	-	TRBJ2-1	TGTGCCAGCAGTGAGGGAGTAATATACAATGAGCAGTTCTTC	CASSEGVIYNEQFF
TRBV7-2	-	-	TRBJ1-2	TGTGCCAGCAGCCTTTACACCTATGGCTACACCTTC	CASSLYTYGYTF
TRBV5-6	-	TRBD1	TRBJ2-7	TGTGCCAGCACCCAGGCGGCAGGGGGCTACGAGCAGTACTTC	CASTQAAGGYEQYF
TRBV29-1	few	TRBD1	TRBJ2-7	TGCAGCGTTGAAGAGGGGGACAGGGCGTCCTACGAGCAGCACTTC	CSVEEGDRASYEQHF
TRBV7-3	-	-	TRBJ2-3	TGTGCCAGCAGCCTTAGCAGGAGGACCACAGATACGCAGTATTTT	CASSLSRRTTDTQYF
TRBV6-5	few	TRBD1	TRBJ2-7	TGTGCCAGCAGTAACGGACAGGGGCTCTCCTACGAGCAGTACTTC	CASSNGQGLSYEQYF
TRBV24-1	-	-	TRBJ2-7	TGTGCCACCAGTGATTCTCTAGCCTACGAGCAGTACTTC	CATSDSLAYEQYF
TRBV4-3	-	TRBD2	TRBJ2-3	TGCGCCAGCAGCCAAGAACGCGGGGGTGGGTATACGCAGTATTTT	CASSQERGGGYTQYF
TRBV20-1	-	-	TRBJ1-6	TGCAGTGCTAGAGATTTGGGAACAGATTATAATTCACCCCTCCACTTT	CSARDLGTDYNSPLHF
TRBV7-9	few	-	TRBJ2-3	TGTGCCAGCAGCGAAGACCCCACAGATACGCAGTATTTT	CASSEDPTDTQYF
TRBV20-1	few	TRBD2	TRBJ2-3	TGCAGTGCTCAGCGGGGGGGGACTTACACAGATACGCAGTATTTT	CSAQRGGTYTDTQYF
TRBV7-6	-	-	TRBJ2-1	TGTGCCAGCAGCTTAGAGTTCGGGGGCCCCCTTAATGAGCAGTTCTTC	CASSLEFGGPLNEQFF
TRBV27	-	-	TRBJ2-1	TGTGCCAGCACAGGGGAATCGATACAGTTCTTC	CASTGESIQFF
TRBV13	-	-	TRBJ2-1	TGTGCCAGCAGCCGTCCAAAGTCCTACAATGAGCAGTTCTTC	CASSRPKSYNEQFF
TRBV5-1	-	-	TRBJ2-7	TGCGCCAGCAGCCTGGGACTCAACGAGCAGTACTTC	CASSLGLNEQYF
TRBV29-1	few	-	TRBJ2-1	TGCAGCGTTGGAGAAAGGGCCATCTACAATGAGCAGTTCTTC	CSVGERAIYNEQFF
TRBV20-1	few	TRBD2	TRBJ2-1	TGCAGTGCTGTTAGCGGGACTTCCTACAATGAGCGGTTCTTC	CSAVSGTSYNERFF
TRBV7-9	-	TRBD2	TRBJ2-1	TGTGCCAGCAGCCGGACTAGCGGGAGTCGAGATGAGCAGTTCTTC	CASSRTSGSRDEQFF